Following are 24 T cell receptor beta chains from one sample sequenced in a study of blood T cell repertoires in COVID-19. Data came from immunoSEQ multiplex PCR; TCRdb stores just in-frame clones and leaves some out. The sample gives 200,000 to 300,000 clones, under 90% of which show up once; 8% to 9.5% is in the top ten. Sequenced input: peripheral blood. The receptors shown here come from a human donor in a cohort sampled during active COVID-19.

The gene calls are TRBV11-2 and TRBJ2-5; D call uncertain. With 7 bases removed from V and 5 bases from J, the gap between germline ends came to 11 bases. The CDR3 is made up of 12 amino acids. Germline loops: CDR1 SGHAT, CDR2 FQNNGV. Here the CDR3 DNA reads TGTGCCAGCAACCCCGGTCGGGAGACCCAGTACTTC. Its protein product is CASNPGRETQYF. The full variable domain, its missing parts supplied by reference TRBV11-2 and TRBJ2-5, is EAGVAQSPRYKIIEKRQSVAFWCNPISGHATLYWYQQILGQGPKLLIQFQNNGVVDDSQLPKDRFSAERLKGVDSTLKIQPAKLEDSAVYLCASNPGRETQYFGPGTRLLVL.

This clone was observed a single time. This chain links TRBV7-8 with TRBJ2-7, with a weak D call TRBD1 (6 bases). Germline CDR1 and CDR2: SGHVS and FQNEAQ. V was clipped by 5 bases and J by 6 bases, with 14 bases between them. The CDR3 consists of 13 residues. In DNA form, the CDR3 reads TGTGCCAGCAGCACTCATGGGGGCCCCGAGCAGTACTTC. As protein: CASSTHGGPEQYF.

The V call is TRBV10-1, the J call TRBJ2-7; 9 bases are shared with TRBD1. CDR3 length: 13 residues. V lost 9 bases and J lost 8; bases outside the gene matches: 11. CDR1 is WNHNN and CDR2 is SYGVQD in the germline V gene (reference sequence). The CDR3 bases are TGCGCCAGAAACTCGGGACAGGGATCACAGCAGTACTTC. Its translation is CARNSGQGSQQYF.

The genes are TRBV3-1 (or the pseudogene TRBV3-2) and TRBJ2-7, with TRBD1 matching 8 bases. The CDR3 totals 13 residues. The junction had 5 bases not matched to a gene; V was cut back by 4 bases and J by 6 bases. The germline V gene has CDR1 LGHDT and CDR2 YNNKEL (reference sequence). The CDR3 sequence is CASSRGQVPEQYF. CDR3 nucleotides: TGTGCCAGCAGCCGGGGACAGGTCCCCGAGCAGTACTTC.

This chain connects TRBV5-1 to TRBJ2-2, with D hard to call. Germline-derived CDR1 and CDR2 are SGHRS and YFSETQ. The CDR3 runs to 14 residues. Trimming stripped 0 bases from V and 1 base from J, with 4 bases between. The CDR3, as DNA: TGCGCCAGCAGCTTGGCCCGGAACACCGGGGAGCTGTTTTTT. Translating gives CASSLARNTGELFF.

V and J are TRBV5-1 and TRBJ2-5, with D perhaps matching TRBD1 (5 bases). V was clipped by 5 bases and J by 2 bases, with 13 bases between them. CDR3 length equals 14 residues. The germline CDR1 and CDR2 sequences are SGHRS and YFSETQ. CDR3 protein: CASRKAGAQETQYF. The CDR3 DNA reads TGCGCCAGCAGGAAGGCTGGGGCTCAAGAGACCCAGTACTTC.

Notes on this clone: The identical CDR3 is also encoded by other nucleotide sequences in the sample. The V call is TRBV6-5, the J call TRBJ1-5, with a tentative D call TRBD1 (6 bases). The CDR3 extends over 15 amino acids. Germline assignment: CDR1 MNHEY and CDR2 SVGAGI. V lost 6 bases and J 0 bases, leaving 12 bases between the germline ends. CDR3: CASSRTGNSNQPQHF. CDR3 DNA sequence: TGTGCCAGCAGCAGAACAGGGAATAGCAATCAGCCCCAGCATTTT.

The V gene is TRBV7-9, the J gene TRBJ2-7; D is possibly TRBD1 (6 bases). The V gene's germline CDR1 is SEHNR and CDR2 FQNEAQ (reference sequence). V was pared by 5 bases and J by 0 bases, with 8 bases between. The CDR3 runs to 13 residues. This chain's CDR3 is CASSRDTSYEQYF. The CDR3 DNA is TGTGCCAGCAGCCGGGACACCTCCTACGAGCAGTACTTC. Based on the CDR3 plus reference TRBV7-9 and TRBJ2-7, the full variable domain is DTGVSQNPRHKITKRGQNVTFRCDPISEHNRLYWYRQTLGQGPEFLTYFQNEAQLEKSRLLSDRFSAERPKGSFSTLEIQRTEQGDSAMYLCASSRDTSYEQYFGPGTRLTVT.

This chain connects TRBV7-2 to TRBJ1-5, with 9 bases lining up with TRBD1. Germline loops: CDR1 SGHTA, CDR2 FQGNSA. J was trimmed by 3 bases and V by 5 bases; bases with no gene match: 5. The CDR3 has 15 amino acids. CDR3 residues: CASSQGQGDNQPQHF. The CDR3 DNA follows: TGTGCCAGCAGCCAGGGACAGGGTGACAATCAGCCCCAGCATTTT.

The rearrangement links TRBV9 to TRBJ2-1; TRBD1 aligns across 9 bases. CDR1 is SGDLS, CDR2 YYNGEE, per germline. CDR3 length: 14 amino acids. The V segment lost 3 bases and the J segment 9 bases; nucleotides outside the gene matches: 7. Here the CDR3 reads CASSARTGASEQFF. Here the CDR3 DNA reads TGTGCCAGCAGCGCTCGGACAGGGGCTAGTGAGCAGTTCTTC.

V is TRBV6-2 or TRBV6-3 and J is TRBJ1-1; no reliable D call. Trimming left V 2 bases short and J 1 base short, with 11 bases between. The CDR3 runs to 15 residues. The germline gives CDR1 MNHEY, CDR2 SVGEGT. Here the CDR3 reads CASSYPPTANTEAFF. The CDR3 region has the DNA TGTGCCAGCAGTTACCCCCCCACAGCGAACACTGAAGCTTTCTTT.

The V call is TRBV19, the J call TRBJ1-4; 11 bases match TRBD1. The CDR3 totals 14 residues. Trimming took 5 bases from V and 7 from J; bases not matched to a gene: 3. CDR1 is LNHDA, CDR2 SQIVND, per germline (reference sequence). CDR3 coding DNA: TGTGCCAGTAGTTCGGACAGGGGGCGTGAAAAACTGTTTTTT. Translation: CASSSDRGREKLFF.

This clone was counted once. This chain connects TRBV18 to TRBJ2-7; the match to TRBD2 covers 7 bases. Trimming removed 3 bases from V and 5 bases from J; junction bases left unmatched: 19. CDR1 is KGHSH, CDR2 LQKENI, per germline. The CDR3 is made up of 18 amino acids. CDR3 sequence: CASSPVMSSIGGVNEQYF. The CDR3 DNA is TGTGCCAGCTCACCGGTAATGTCATCGATTGGGGGGGTAAACGAGCAGTACTTC.

The chain couples TRBV12-3 or TRBV12-4 to TRBJ1-2; D is possibly TRBD1 (6 bases). The CDR3 has 13 amino acids. Trimming shortened V by 1 base and J by 4 bases, and 7 bases separated the two germline ends. The CDR3 loop reads CASSLVQGYGYTF. The CDR3 region has the DNA TGTGCCAGCAGTTTAGTACAGGGCTATGGCTACACCTTC.

The chain employs TRBV29-1 and TRBJ1-2; the match to TRBD1 covers 10 bases. After removal of 4 bases from V and 6 bases from J, the junction contained 5 bases not matched to a gene. Germline V gene sequence: CDR1 SQVTM, CDR2 ANQGSEA. The CDR3 is made up of 13 amino acids. CDR3 coding DNA: TGCAGCGTTGCGGGACAGGGGTTACATGGCTACACCTTC. Its protein is CSVAGQGLHGYTF.

The rearrangement joins TRBV6-5 to TRBJ2-5; 8 bases align to TRBD1. Losses at the gene ends were 7 bases for V and 5 bases for J; bases not matched to a gene: 3. Germline V CDR1 and CDR2: MNHEY, SVGAGI. This CDR3 region has 12 residues. The CDR3, as DNA: TGTGCCAGCAAACAGGGGGAGGAGACCCAGTACTTC. This codes for CASKQGEETQYF.

This chain joins TRBV5-1 and TRBJ1-3; 8 positions agree with TRBD1. The CDR3 loop spans 15 amino acids. The germline gives CDR1 SGHRS, CDR2 YFSETQ. The ends lost 3 bases at V and 4 bases at J; junction bases unmatched: 6. Here the CDR3 DNA reads TGCGCCAGCAGCTCCGACAGGGGAGCCGGAAACACCATATATTTT. Translated, it gives CASSSDRGAGNTIYF.

This sequence joins TRBV5-4 and TRBJ2-5; 9 bases align to TRBD2. CDR1 SGHNT and CDR2 YYREEE come from the germline V gene (reference sequence). The trim removed 2 bases at V and 5 bases at J, leaving 7 bases unmatched. The CDR3 sequence is 15 residues long. CDR3 nucleotide sequence: TGTGCCAGCAGCTTTTCCAGCGGGGGGAGGGAGACCCAGTACTTC. Its translation is CASSFSSGGRETQYF.

The gene calls are TRBV5-5 and TRBJ1-5; 8 bases align to TRBD1. This CDR3 spans 15 amino acids. CDR1 SGHKS and CDR2 YYEKEE come from the germline V gene (reference sequence). V lost 4 bases, J lost 3 bases, and 6 bases stayed unmatched. This CDR3 is CASSRGTGHNQPQHF. The DNA for the CDR3 is TGTGCCAGCAGCCGCGGGACAGGACACAATCAGCCCCAGCATTTT. Supplemented by reference TRBV5-5 and TRBJ1-5, the full variable domain reads DAGVTQSPTHLIKTRGQQVTLRCSPISGHKSVSWYQQVLGQGPQFIFQYYEKEERGRGNFPDRFSARQFPNYSSELNVNALLLGDSALYLCASSRGTGHNQPQHFGDGTRLSIL.

The chain carries TRBV9 and TRBJ1-5; D is unclear. The CDR3 has 14 residues. V gave up 3 bases and J gave up 2 bases, with 9 bases separating them. Per the germline V gene, CDR1 is SGDLS and CDR2 is YYNGEE. The CDR3 protein is CASSATGGNQPQHF. The DNA for the CDR3 is TGTGCCAGCAGCGCCACCGGGGGCAATCAGCCCCAGCATTTT.

The J gene is TRBJ1-6, the V gene TRBV5-1; TRBD1 aligns across 8 bases. Trimming cost V 2 bases and J 13 bases; bases outside gene matches: 11. Germline CDR1 and CDR2: SGHRS and YFSETQ. This CDR3 has 15 residues. This chain's CDR3 is CASSLGGQDRLPLHF. The CDR3 coding sequence is TGCGCCAGCAGCTTAGGGGGACAGGACCGGCTGCCCCTCCACTTT.

The rearrangement uses TRBV5-1 and TRBJ2-5, with unresolved D. Between the trimmed V and J ends, which lost 4 bases and 1 base, there was a span of 11 bases. This CDR3 has 14 amino acids. The germline V gene encodes CDR1 SGHRS and CDR2 YFSETQ. This CDR3 is CASSPGGSQETQYF. DNA of the CDR3: TGCGCCAGCAGCCCCGGCGGAAGCCAAGAGACCCAGTACTTC.

The CDR3 spells CASSYPPGAVEETQYF. The CDR3 nucleotides read TGTGCCAGCAGTTACCCTCCGGGAGCGGTTGAAGAGACCCAGTACTTC. The gene calls are TRBV6-2 or TRBV6-3 and TRBJ2-5, with a weak D call TRBD2 (6 bases). Trimming cost V 2 bases and J 3 bases, with 16 bases left between them. The CDR3 length is 16 residues. Germline V gene sequence: CDR1 MNHEY, CDR2 SVGEGT.

This chain links TRBV7-8 with TRBJ1-3, with D unresolved. With 1 base removed from V and 0 bases from J, the gap between germline ends came to 10 bases. Germline V CDR1 and CDR2: SGHVS, FQNEAQ. This CDR3 comprises 16 residues. CDR3 region: CASSLDARNSGNTIYF. The CDR3 DNA sequence: TGTGCCAGCAGCTTAGATGCCAGGAACTCTGGAAACACCATATATTTT.